These 25 T cell receptor beta chains share one sample of origin, sequenced in a study of blood T cells in healthy people across ages. Through a sample-barcoded 5' primer and a J-beta primer mix, a second PCR was run for roughly 7 to 11 cycles. In TCRdb, the 5' RACE reads were re-called with MiXCR into one record per CDR3 protein. The sample holds about 930,000 distinct CDR3 sequences, 25% to 35% seen once. The sample also formed part of further work on T cells of mothers and their children.

The sample taken for sequencing was blood. The source is a woman aged 40 to 55 in good health.

This clonotype was seen once. A much larger clonotype is one base distant, so this may be a read error. The chain couples TRBV28 to TRBJ2-7, with D perhaps being TRBD1 or TRBD2 (5 bases each). The germline CDR1 and CDR2 sequences are MDHEN and SYDVKM. This CDR3 has 14 amino acids. The CDR3 loop is CASGTWGSSYGQYF. CDR3 nucleotides: TGTGCCAGCGGCACCTGGGGGAGCTCCTACGGGCAGTACTTC.

This clonotype was recorded many times. The chain carries TRBV30 and TRBJ2-7; 8 bases align to TRBD1. The trim removed 4 bases at V and 3 bases at J, leaving 11 bases unmatched. Germline V gene lookup returns CDR1 GTSNPN and CDR2 SVGIG (reference sequence). This CDR3 has 15 amino acids. The CDR3: CAWTIRDRPIYEQYF. The CDR3 nucleotides are TGTGCCTGGACGATCCGGGACAGGCCTATCTACGAGCAGTACTTC.

The rearrangement joins TRBV5-1 to TRBJ2-1, with unresolved D. CDR3 length equals 15 residues. Germline CDR1 reads SGHRS; CDR2 reads YFSETQ. Trimming removed 1 base from V and 4 bases from J, with 12 bases in between. The CDR3 DNA sequence: TGCGCCAGCAGCTTGTATGGAACAGTATACAATGAGCAGTTCTTC. This encodes CASSLYGTVYNEQFF.

V is TRBV25-1 and J is TRBJ1-2; D is undetermined. CDR1 and CDR2 from the germline V gene are MGHDK and SYGVNS. The CDR3 sequence is 14 residues long. V was clipped by 0 bases and J by 2 bases, with 7 bases between them. CDR3 sequence reads: CASSEYIGNYGYTF. In nucleotides, the CDR3 is TGTGCCAGCAGTGAATATATAGGAAACTATGGCTACACCTTC.

This clonotype was found a few times. The genes are TRBV14 and TRBJ2-7; D gene uncertain. The CDR3 contains 14 residues. The V gene's germline CDR1 is SGHDN and CDR2 FVKESK. V was shortened by 5 bases and J by 2 bases, with 13 bases between the two germline ends. CDR3 region: CASSESAPPYEQYF. The CDR3 DNA sequence: TGTGCCAGCAGCGAATCGGCCCCTCCCTACGAGCAGTACTTC.

In this sample, this clonotype turned up a few times. V and J are TRBV2 and TRBJ2-2, with TRBD2 as a possible D gene (5 bases). Trimming cost V 10 bases and J 7 bases, with 16 bases left between them. There are 13 residues in the CDR3. Germline assignment: CDR1 SNHLY and CDR2 FYNNEI. CDR3 nucleotides: TGTGCCACCATGGGAGTCCAAAGCGGGGAGCTGTTTTTT. Translation gives CATMGVQSGELFF.

The chain has TRBV3-1 and TRBJ1-5, with TRBD1 matching 7 bases. From germline, CDR1 is LGHDT and CDR2 YNNKEL (reference sequence). The J segment lost 1 base and the V segment lost 3 bases, leaving 3 bases of the junction unmatched. The CDR3 contains 15 residues. In DNA, the CDR3 is TGTGCCAGCAGCCAGCAGGGGGGGAGCAATCAGCCCCAGCATTTT. As protein: CASSQQGGSNQPQHF.

In DNA form, the CDR3 reads TGTGCCAGCAGTTCCAGGGGGGAGAGCACAGATACGCAGTATTTT. Its translation is CASSSRGESTDTQYF. The chain recombines TRBV27 with TRBJ2-3, with D maybe TRBD1 (7 bases). V lost 4 bases and J 0 bases, leaving 11 bases between the germline ends. The CDR3 sequence is 15 residues long. The germline V gene has CDR1 MNHEY and CDR2 SMNVEV (reference sequence).

The chain employs TRBV7-8 and TRBJ1-5, with unresolved D. The CDR3 length is 14 residues. V was shortened by 5 bases and J by 4 bases, with 12 bases between the two germline ends. The V gene's germline CDR1 is SGHVS and CDR2 FQNEAQ. CDR3 residues: CASSPRDLNQPQHF. As DNA, the CDR3 is TGTGCCAGCAGCCCCCGCGACCTTAATCAGCCCCAGCATTTT. Drawing the rest from reference TRBV7-8 and TRBJ1-5, the complete variable domain is GAGVSQSPRYKVAKRGQDVALRCDPISGHVSLFWYQQALGQGPEFLTYFQNEAQLDKSGLPSDRFFAERPEGSVSTLKIQRTQQEDSAVYLCASSPRDLNQPQHFGDGTRLSIL.

The chain recombines TRBV7-3 with TRBJ2-2; tentatively, D is TRBD1 (6 bases). With 5 bases removed from V and 0 bases from J, the gap between germline ends came to 28 bases. This CDR3 has 21 amino acids. Per germline, CDR1 SGHTA and CDR2 FQGTGA. CDR3 amino acids: CASSPLSWGQEKIPNTGELFF. DNA for the CDR3: TGTGCCAGCAGCCCCCTGAGTTGGGGACAAGAAAAAATACCGAACACCGGGGAGCTGTTTTTT. Based on the CDR3 plus reference TRBV7-3 and TRBJ2-2, the full variable domain is GAGVSQTPSNKVTEKGKYVELRCDPISGHTALYWYRQSLGQGPEFLIYFQGTGAADDSGLPNDRFFAVRPEGSVSTLKIQRTERGDSAVYLCASSPLSWGQEKIPNTGELFFGEGSRLTVL.

This rearrangement joins TRBV5-1 to TRBJ1-6; 7 nucleotides line up with TRBD1. Germline CDR1 is SGHRS and CDR2 is YFSETQ. J was trimmed by 5 bases and V by 3 bases; bases with no gene match: 5. The CDR3 loop spans 15 amino acids. The CDR3 region has the DNA TGCGCCAGCAGCTGGGGGACAGCAGATAATTCACCCCTCCACTTT. Translation: CASSWGTADNSPLHF.

Only a few counts were recorded for this clonotype. The chain combines TRBV5-5 with TRBJ1-1, with D uncertain. The V gene's germline CDR1 is SGHKS and CDR2 YYEKEE (reference sequence). V gave up 1 base and J gave up 3 bases, with 4 bases separating them. This CDR3 has 12 amino acids. The CDR3 DNA reads TGTGCCAGCAGCTTGATCCACACTGAAGCTTTCTTT. It specifies CASSLIHTEAFF.

This clonotype was detected only a few times. This sequence joins TRBV6-6 and TRBJ1-5; a possible D gene is TRBD1 (6 bases). Looked up from germline, CDR1 is MNHNY and CDR2 is SVGAGI (reference sequence). Trimming took 6 bases from V and 5 from J, leaving 14 bases between them. The CDR3 is 14 amino acids. The CDR3 here is CASRGRGAYQPQHF. In DNA, the CDR3 is TGTGCCAGCAGGGGAAGGGGGGCCTATCAGCCCCAGCATTTT.

This clonotype came up a few times. The chain recombines TRBV18 with TRBJ2-6, with 7 bases fitting TRBD1. The CDR3 has 16 amino acids. Germline lookup yields CDR1 KGHSH and CDR2 LQKENI. V shed 4 bases, J shed 2 bases, and the junction held 5 bases outside the gene matches. The CDR3 here is CASSLEGATGANVLTF. The DNA of the CDR3 is TGTGCCAGCTCACTCGAGGGGGCAACTGGGGCCAACGTCCTGACTTTC. Together with reference TRBV18 and TRBJ2-6, the CDR3 gives the full variable domain: NAGVMQNPRHLVRRRGQEARLRCSPMKGHSHVYWYRQLPEEGLKFMVYLQKENIIDESGMPKERFSAEFPKEGPSILRIQQVVRGDSAAYFCASSLEGATGANVLTFGAGSRLTVL.

This clonotype appeared a few times. The J gene is TRBJ2-7, the V gene TRBV5-1; D remains ambiguous. The V gene's germline CDR1 is SGHRS and CDR2 YFSETQ. The CDR3 has 14 residues. With 0 bases removed from V and 3 bases from J, the gap between germline ends came to 10 bases. CDR3 region: CASSLELDDYEQYF. The CDR3 DNA is TGCGCCAGCAGCTTGGAACTGGATGACTACGAGCAGTACTTC.

Only a few counts were recorded for this clonotype. The chain is built from TRBV18 and TRBJ2-7; 12 bases are a match to TRBD2. V was clipped by 4 bases and J by 5 bases; unmatched bases: 12. The CDR3 length is 17 residues. Germline V gives CDR1 KGHSH, CDR2 LQKENI. CDR3 protein: CASSQLPASGGAHEQYF. CDR3 DNA sequence: TGTGCCAGCTCACAGCTCCCCGCTAGCGGGGGGGCCCACGAGCAGTACTTC.

In this sample, this clonotype turned up a few times. The chain employs TRBV7-6 and TRBJ2-3; no definite D call. Germline CDR1 SGHVS, CDR2 FNYEAQ. The CDR3 sequence is 12 residues long. V lost 3 bases to trimming and J lost 4 bases, with 5 bases between them. This chain's CDR3 is CASSFPSDTQYF. Written as DNA, the CDR3 is TGTGCCAGCAGCTTTCCGTCAGATACGCAGTATTTT.

This clonotype was seen a few times. The chain has TRBV14 and TRBJ1-2, with D unresolved. Germline V gene lookup returns CDR1 SGHDN and CDR2 FVKESK. CDR3 size: 13 residues. Trimming took 1 base from V and 5 from J, leaving 8 bases between them. The CDR3, as DNA: TGTGCCAGCAGCCAAGCCCCTGGGTATGGCTACACCTTC. The encoded protein is CASSQAPGYGYTF.

This clonotype was seen more than once but under ten times. This chain connects TRBV6-1 to TRBJ2-2; D may be TRBD1 (6 bases). Per germline, CDR1 MNHNS and CDR2 SASEGT. This CDR3 is 14 amino acids long. Trimming took off 5 bases at V and 4 bases at J, with 11 bases between the two ends. CDR3 DNA: TGTGCCAGCAGTTTCCGGACAGCCACCGGGGAGCTGTTTTTT. This translates into CASSFRTATGELFF.

This clonotype was found many times. The J gene is TRBJ1-1, the V gene TRBV18; no firm D call. V shed 8 bases and J shed 0 bases, with 13 bases lying between them. CDR3 size: 14 residues. The germline gives CDR1 KGHSH, CDR2 LQKENI. Here the CDR3 DNA reads TGTGCCAGCAGCCCGGATCGAATGAACACTGAAGCTTTCTTT. This encodes CASSPDRMNTEAFF.

As regards this clonotype: This sequence may be a read error, since a much larger clone differs from it by one base. The chain couples TRBV12-3 or TRBV12-4 to TRBJ2-3; D gene unclear. The CDR3 covers 14 residues. The V end lost 2 bases, the J end lost 0 bases, and 6 bases lay between the germline ends. CDR3 protein: CASSLRSSTDTQYF. DNA of the CDR3: TGTGCCAGCAGTTTACGGTCTAGCACAGATACGCAGTATTTT.

The rearrangement joins TRBV3-1 to TRBJ1-5; D is possibly TRBD1 (6 bases). The length of the CDR3 is 15 residues. Germline loops: CDR1 LGHDT, CDR2 YNNKEL (reference sequence). Between the trimmed V and J ends, which lost 1 base and 6 bases, there was a span of 13 bases. The CDR3 DNA reads TGTGCCAGCAGCCAAGGCAGGGGTGGAGGTCAGCCCCAGCATTTT. Translated: CASSQGRGGGQPQHF.

The table lists this clonotype with many counts. This sequence joins TRBV20-1 and TRBJ2-7; D unclear. Germline V gives CDR1 DFQATT, CDR2 SNEGSKA (reference sequence). This CDR3 is built from 12 residues. Deletions cut 0 bases from V and 6 bases from J, with 9 bases between. CDR3 sequence (DNA): TGCAGTGCTAGAGATATTGTATCCGAGCAGTACTTC. This sequence encodes CSARDIVSEQYF.

The chain employs TRBV7-2 and TRBJ1-5; D is unclear. Germline V gives CDR1 SGHTA, CDR2 FQGNSA. The CDR3 is 16 amino acids. Between the trimmed V and J ends, which lost 5 bases and 4 bases, there was a span of 18 bases. The CDR3 sequence: CASSTTQVAGNQPQHF. CDR3 bases: TGTGCCAGCAGCACGACTCAGGTGGCTGGGAATCAGCCCCAGCATTTT.

This clonotype has ten or more counts. The chain links TRBV5-1 to TRBJ2-7; tentative D call: TRBD1 (6 bases). The CDR3 totals 14 residues. Germline V gene sequence: CDR1 SGHRS, CDR2 YFSETQ. V lost 7 bases, J lost 4 bases, and 18 bases lay in between. CDR3 sequence (DNA): TGCGCCAGCCGGATGACAGGAGCGACTTACGAGCAGTACTTC. This codes for CASRMTGATYEQYF.